Listed below are T cell receptor beta chains from one sample, sequenced in a study of CD8 T cells in ankylosing spondylitis. TCRdb passed the 5' RACE reads through MiXCR, listing each CDR3 protein once. This table has some 200,000 distinct CDR3 sequences, around 13% appearing once. Input material: blood, either unsorted or a sorted T cell fraction (not recorded which). These receptors were obtained from a male donor with ankylosing spondylitis or in good health (not recorded which). Both conserved end residues are part of each CDR3. D genes are given only for firm matches. Part of the rows lack a size; the others show once, few, many or a class for expanded clones.

v_gene,abundance,j_gene,d_gene,CDR3aa,CDR3nt
TRBV27,-,TRBJ2-3,-,CASSSEVGASRNTQYF,TGTGCCAGCAGTTCGGAGGTGGGAGCGTCCCGAAATACGCAGTATTTT
TRBV20-1,-,TRBJ2-5,-,CSASPSLTPGGETQYF,TGCAGTGCTAGCCCCTCCCTGACGCCTGGGGGAGAGACCCAGTACTTC
TRBV27,-,TRBJ2-1,-,CASSLWTSSYNEQFF,TGTGCCAGCAGTTTATGGACATCTTCCTACAATGAGCAGTTCTTC
TRBV2,many,TRBJ2-3,-,CASSEEPSATDTQYF,TGTGCCAGCAGTGAAGAGCCTAGCGCCACAGATACGCAGTATTTT
TRBV14,-,TRBJ2-1,TRBD2,CASSQWTSHNEQFF,TGTGCCAGCAGCCAGTGGACTAGTCATAATGAGCAGTTCTTC
TRBV6-1,-,TRBJ1-1,-,CASTFGGGGTEAFF,TGTGCCAGCACCTTCGGGGGCGGTGGCACTGAAGCTTTCTTT
TRBV27,-,TRBJ2-1,TRBD2,CASSSGTSLRSEQFF,TGTGCCAGCAGTTCAGGGACTAGCCTCCGTAGTGAGCAGTTCTTC
TRBV4-1,-,TRBJ2-1,TRBD2,CASSHPKRGPNEQFF,TGCGCCAGCAGCCATCCGAAGCGGGGCCCCAATGAGCAGTTCTTC
TRBV9,few,TRBJ2-1,-,CASSVGTLPYNEQFF,TGTGCCAGCAGCGTAGGGACACTTCCTTACAATGAGCAGTTCTTC
TRBV5-1,-,TRBJ2-2,TRBD2,CASSFTGGDGELFF,TGCGCCAGCAGCTTTACGGGAGGAGACGGGGAGCTGTTTTTT
TRBV4-1,-,TRBJ2-7,-,CASSQTYPGSYEQYF,TGCGCCAGCAGCCAGACATATCCCGGCTCCTACGAGCAGTACTTC
TRBV4-1,few,TRBJ2-1,-,CASSPGHVVGAYNEQFF,TGCGCCAGCAGCCCGGGTCACGTGGTGGGGGCCTACAATGAGCAGTTCTTC
TRBV7-9,-,TRBJ2-7,-,CASSTGISYEHYF,TGTGCCAGCAGCACAGGGATCTCCTACGAGCACTACTTC
TRBV4-2,-,TRBJ2-7,-,CASSQGPNDRTDEQYF,TGTGCCAGCAGCCAAGGCCCCAATGACCGGACTGACGAGCAGTACTTC
TRBV7-2,many,TRBJ2-3,-,CASSLDPGTWPYF,TGTGCCAGCAGCTTGGACCCCGGGACATGGCCGTATTTT
TRBV29-1,-,TRBJ1-5,TRBD1,CSVGDRGLGQPQHF,TGCAGCGTTGGTGACAGGGGGCTTGGGCAGCCCCAGCATTTT
TRBV25-1,few,TRBJ2-7,-,CASSGTVSGYEQYF,TGTGCCAGCAGCGGGACCGTTAGCGGCTACGAGCAGTACTTC
TRBV5-1,many,TRBJ2-7,TRBD1,CASSSGDSTGEQYF,TGCGCCAGCAGCTCCGGGGACAGCACCGGAGAGCAGTACTTC
TRBV7-2,few,TRBJ2-1,TRBD2,CASSLVLAGGYNEQFF,TGTGCCAGCAGCTTAGTTCTAGCGGGGGGATACAATGAGCAGTTCTTC
TRBV4-1,many,TRBJ2-1,-,CASSQGAVRDHEQFF,TGCGCCAGCAGCCAAGGGGCGGTAAGGGACCATGAGCAGTTCTTC
TRBV5-1,-,TRBJ1-1,-,CASRPWPGAANTEAFF,TGCGCCAGCAGACCATGGCCCGGGGCAGCGAACACTGAAGCTTTCTTT
TRBV5-1,few,TRBJ2-5,TRBD2,CATTLSGGQETQYF,TGCGCCACCACCCTATCGGGGGGGCAAGAGACCCAGTACTTC
TRBV9,-,TRBJ2-3,TRBD1,CASSVSDRGRTDTQYF,TGTGCCAGCAGCGTCTCGGACAGGGGAAGGACAGATACGCAGTATTTT
TRBV29-1,-,TRBJ1-1,-,CSVDPGNTEAFF,TGCAGCGTTGACCCGGGGAACACTGAAGCTTTCTTT
TRBV20-1,many,TRBJ1-6,-,CSASLGYKDNSPLHF,TGCAGTGCTAGTTTGGGTTACAAGGATAATTCACCCCTCCACTTT
TRBV6-1,few,TRBJ1-1,-,CASGVGGQFPEAFF,TGTGCCAGCGGGGTCGGGGGACAATTTCCTGAAGCTTTCTTT
TRBV6-5,-,TRBJ2-5,-,CASSYSIGTTEQETQYF,TGTGCCAGCAGTTACTCGATAGGGACAACAGAGCAAGAGACCCAGTACTTC
TRBV4-1,-,TRBJ2-1,TRBD2,CASSRSLAGGFDNEQFF,TGCGCCAGCAGCCGTTCCCTAGCGGGGGGATTCGACAATGAGCAGTTCTTC
TRBV2,-,TRBJ1-1,-,CASGTTGNTEAFF,TGTGCCAGCGGAACGACAGGGAACACTGAAGCTTTCTTT
TRBV21-1,-,TRBJ1-6,-,CASSTKGTGYSPLHF,TGTGCCAGCAGCACCAAAGGGACAGGGTATTCACCCCTCCACTTT
TRBV6-1,-,TRBJ2-2,TRBD1,CATPFGTAKGSGELFF,TGTGCCACTCCCTTTGGGACAGCCAAAGGCTCCGGGGAGCTGTTTTTT
TRBV6-5,few,TRBJ1-2,-,CASSYSVTGREDGYTF,TGTGCCAGCAGTTACTCGGTAACAGGGCGGGAGGATGGCTACACCTTC
TRBV20-1,few,TRBJ1-2,-,CSARDRADLYGYTF,TGCAGTGCTAGAGATCGTGCAGACCTCTATGGCTACACCTTC